A single count supports the clone carrying this TCR beta chain. The antigen remains undetermined. Germline CDR1 is LGHNA and CDR2 is YNFKEQ. Between the trimmed V and J ends, which lost 1 base and 1 base, there was a span of 16 bases. The CDR3 sequence is 17 residues long. This sample was included in a study of CD8 T cells in Susac syndrome. As for the study in general: When blood was drawn, the patients with Susac syndrome were therapy-naive, on corticosteroids, or on intravenous immunoglobulin alone. Study outcomes and limitations: The authors found sixteen Susac-specific public clones in total CD8+ repertoires and roughly five in CD8+ TEMRA repertoires.

RNA totalling about 0.45 to 1 ug underwent reverse transcription with random hexamers. TCRdb passed the immunoSEQ multiplex PCR reads through MiXCR, listing each CDR3 protein once. The sample includes around 150,000 distinct CDR3 sequences, over 90% of them seen just once. Sequenced sample: CD8+ T cells from PBMCs. The receptor's source is a human donor with Susac syndrome. The chain recombines TRBV4-2 with TRBJ2-5; D possibly uses TRBD1 or TRBD2 (5 bases each). CDR3 residues: CASSQVPGPIIQETQYF. The CDR3 DNA is TGTGCCAGCAGCCAAGTTCCGGGACCGATAATCCAAGAGACCCAGTACTTC.